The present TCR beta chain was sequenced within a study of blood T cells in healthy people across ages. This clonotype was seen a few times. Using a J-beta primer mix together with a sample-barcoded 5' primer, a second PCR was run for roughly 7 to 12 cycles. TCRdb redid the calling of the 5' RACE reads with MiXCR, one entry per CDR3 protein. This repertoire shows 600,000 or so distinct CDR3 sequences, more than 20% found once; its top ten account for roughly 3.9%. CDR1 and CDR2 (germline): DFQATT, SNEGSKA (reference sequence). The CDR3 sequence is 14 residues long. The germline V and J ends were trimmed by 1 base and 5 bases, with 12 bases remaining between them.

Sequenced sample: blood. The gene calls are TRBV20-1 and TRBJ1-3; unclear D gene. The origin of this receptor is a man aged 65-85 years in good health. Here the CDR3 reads CSARVGLNRNTIYF. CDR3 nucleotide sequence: TGCAGTGCTAGAGTGGGCCTAAATCGAAACACCATATATTTT.